This TCR beta chain was retrieved from a study of blood T cell repertoires in COVID-19. For the study at large: The United States, Italy and Spain supplied acute and convalescent COVID-19 samples.

Authors' analysis steps: Amplifying reference gene primers gave estimates of nucleated cell counts. TCRdb keeps only in-frame clones here, not all; method: immunoSEQ multiplex PCR. From that table come the V and J calls and clone size; the DNA was used to work out D and trimming. The data hold some 150,000 clones, with approximately 87% observed a single time. Sequencing was performed on peripheral blood. The source is a man aged 50-60 years with active COVID-19.

CDR3 residues: CASSQAVSTDTQYF. The CDR3 DNA follows: TGTGCCAGCAGCCAAGCAGTTAGCACAGATACGCAGTATTTT. The chain links TRBV3-1 (or the pseudogene TRBV3-2) to TRBJ2-3; D is unresolved. The CDR3 consists of 14 residues. V was clipped by 1 base and J by 0 bases, with 5 bases between them. The germline V gene has CDR1 LGHDT and CDR2 YNNKEL (reference sequence).